Listed here is a single T cell receptor (beta chain). Its cognate antigen is unknown. The sample comes from a study of cytomegalovirus exposure and HLA in healthy donors. Study background: The 550 to 700 first-cohort repertoires and the roughly 120 validation repertoires shared the same platform, a later analysis reported.

Study conclusions and caveats: Cytomegalovirus association was assigned to under 200 TCR beta chains.

This table comes from immunoSEQ multiplex PCR, and its TCRdb copy is limited to in-frame clones, with some not included. There are 140,000 or so clones in the sample; roughly 92% occur only once, and about 0.65% lies in the top ten. Sample: PBMCs. The clonotype was recovered from a man aged 18 to 29 in good health and CMV-seronegative.

DNA of the CDR3: TGTGCCAGCAGCCTCGGACAGGCCGCGGGCGAGCAGTACGTC. Translated, it gives CASSLGQAAGEQYV. The rearrangement uses TRBV28 and TRBJ2-7, with 7 bases aligning to TRBD1. Unmatched junction bases numbered 11, after V lost 6 bases and J lost 6 bases. Germline V gene sequence: CDR1 MDHEN, CDR2 SYDVKM. The CDR3 extends over 14 amino acids.